This T cell receptor beta chain came from a study of cytomegalovirus exposure and HLA in healthy donors. The CDR3 is 15 amino acids. With V trimmed by 8 bases and J by 3 bases, 5 bases remained unmatched. Germline-derived CDR1 and CDR2 are MNHEY and SMNVEV (reference sequence). 60 Vbeta and 13 Jbeta primers were used in PCR. Repertoires were generated with immunoSEQ multiplex PCR, while TCRdb's copy carries only in-frame clones and drops some. Of about 200,000 clones in the sample, roughly 80% were seen once. The chain combines TRBV27 with TRBJ2-3; 13 bases agree with TRBD2. This TCR derives from a man over 45 in good health and CMV-seronegative. The sample taken for sequencing was PBMCs. CDR3 in DNA: TGTGCCAGCTCCTGGACTAGCGGGAGAACAGATACGCAGTATTTT. This codes for CASSWTSGRTDTQYF.